The clone carrying this T cell receptor beta chain was observed once. With 4 bases clipped from V and 9 bases from J, the junction kept 4 bases outside the gene matches. This CDR3 has 14 amino acids. Germline assignment: CDR1 SGHDN and CDR2 FVKESK. This specimen comes from a study of control samples from healthy donors and cancer patients. Clones were read by immunoSEQ multiplex PCR, and TCRdb kept only the in-frame ones, dropping some. The sample lists roughly 34,000 clones; 86% were seen once. This chain connects TRBV14 to TRBJ1-6; 9 nucleotides agree with TRBD1. This clonotype was sampled from a woman aged 40 to 50 with lung cancer. The specimen was PBMCs. The CDR3 DNA reads TGTGCCAGCAGCCTTACAGGGGGCCGTTCACCCCTCCACTTT. Protein sequence: CASSLTGGRSPLHF.